What follows are 2 T cell receptor beta chains derived from one specimen sequenced in a study of shared clonotypes between healthy human individuals. The protocol was immunoSEQ multiplex PCR, while the TCRdb copy is restricted to in-frame clones and leaves out a portion. The data hold over 2 million clones, with just under 95% observed a single time. Naive CD8 cells, CD45RO-negative and positively selected for CCR7, excluded terminally differentiated effector memory CD45RA+ cells. The sequencing sample was made of naive CD8+ T cells sorted from blood. These receptors originate from a man between 18 and 29 years old in good health.

With regard to this clone: Other DNA sequences of this sample code for an identical CDR3. The V and J genes are TRBV9 and TRBJ1-5, with 7 bases that match TRBD1. Germline CDR1 is SGDLS and CDR2 is YYNGEE. Losses at the gene ends were 3 bases for V and 1 base for J; bases not matched to a gene: 4. There are 15 residues in the CDR3. The CDR3 reads CASSETGASNQPQHF. In DNA form, the CDR3 reads TGTGCCAGCAGCGAAACAGGGGCAAGCAATCAGCCCCAGCATTTT.

This clone was recorded once. The rearrangement links TRBV25-1 to TRBJ2-3; D is unresolved. The CDR3 spans 17 residues. Trimming took 2 bases from V and 3 from J, leaving 18 bases between them. Per germline, CDR1 MGHDK and CDR2 SYGVNS. DNA of the CDR3: TGTGCCAGCAGTGAACTTAGAGAAGATCAATGGACAGATACGCAGTATTTT. It yields the protein CASSELREDQWTDTQYF.